This TCR beta chain was obtained from a study of blood T cell repertoires in COVID-19. Method: immunoSEQ multiplex PCR; TCRdb's copy keeps in-frame clones and lacks some. The profile covers some 270,000 clones, with approximately 86% appearing a single time and 1.6% taken by the ten largest. Unmatched junction bases numbered 3, after V lost 5 bases and J lost 1 base. Germline V gene lookup returns CDR1 SGHRS and CDR2 YFSETQ. The CDR3 consists of 15 residues. The J gene is TRBJ2-2, the V gene TRBV5-1; 9 positions match TRBD1. The sample consisted of peripheral blood. The origin of this receptor is a woman aged 55-69 years who had recovered from COVID-19. The CDR3 DNA is TGCGCCAGCAGGGGGGACAGGGTGAACACCGGGGAGCTGTTTTTT. Amino acid sequence: CASRGDRVNTGELFF.